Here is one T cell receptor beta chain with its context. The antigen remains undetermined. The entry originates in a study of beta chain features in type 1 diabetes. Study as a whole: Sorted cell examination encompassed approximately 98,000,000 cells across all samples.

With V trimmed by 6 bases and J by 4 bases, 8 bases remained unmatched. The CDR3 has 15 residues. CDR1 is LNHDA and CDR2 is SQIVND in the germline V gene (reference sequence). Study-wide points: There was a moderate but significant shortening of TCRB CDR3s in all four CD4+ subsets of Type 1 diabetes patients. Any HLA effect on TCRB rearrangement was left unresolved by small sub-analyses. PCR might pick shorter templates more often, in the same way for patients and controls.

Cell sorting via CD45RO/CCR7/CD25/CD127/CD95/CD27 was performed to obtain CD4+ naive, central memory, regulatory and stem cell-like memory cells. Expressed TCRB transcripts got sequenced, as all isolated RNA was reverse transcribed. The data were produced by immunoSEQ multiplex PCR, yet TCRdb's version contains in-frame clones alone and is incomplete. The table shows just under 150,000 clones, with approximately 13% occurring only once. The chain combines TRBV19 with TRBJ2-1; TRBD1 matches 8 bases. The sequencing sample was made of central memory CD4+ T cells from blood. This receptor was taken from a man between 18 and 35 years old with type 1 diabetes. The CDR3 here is CASSTDRVGYNEQFF. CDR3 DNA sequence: TGTGCCAGTAGCACGGACAGGGTGGGATACAATGAGCAGTTCTTC.